This TCR beta chain is drawn from a study of CD8 T cells in Susac syndrome. Peripheral blood CD8+ and CD4+ T cells were profiled by TCR beta sequencing. Relapsing-remitting disease, either stable or active, was present in the treatment-naive patients who were the multiple sclerosis controls. V lost 6 bases and J lost 5, with 13 bases in between. Germline values: CDR1 MNHEY, CDR2 SVGAGI. The CDR3 spans 13 residues. An input of about 0.45 to 1 ug of RNA was subjected to reverse transcription using random hexamers. Amplification of TCR beta CDR3 across 54 Vbeta and 13 Jbeta was performed with immunoSEQ multiplex PCR. MiXCR, run by TCRdb on the immunoSEQ multiplex PCR reads, gives a single entry per CDR3 protein. The sample lists about 150,000 distinct CDR3 sequences; just under 97% were seen once.

Source material: CD8+ T cells from PBMCs. This clonotype was sampled from a human donor with multiple sclerosis. The J gene is TRBJ2-5, the V gene TRBV6-5, with TRBD2 as a possible D gene (5 bases). The CDR3 loop is CASRIVGDETQYF. In nucleotides, the CDR3 is TGTGCCAGCAGGATAGTGGGAGATGAGACCCAGTACTTC.